This is a list of T cell receptor beta chains from one sample in a study of CD8 T cells in ankylosing spondylitis. TCRdb processed the 5' RACE reads anew with MiXCR; each CDR3 protein has one entry. Among 30,000 to 45,000 distinct CDR3 sequences listed, 4.5% to 6% were seen once. Sequences were obtained from blood, either unsorted or a sorted T cell fraction (not recorded which). These receptors were obtained from a male donor with ankylosing spondylitis or in good health (not recorded which). The conserved cysteine and the conserved F or W are not part of the CDR3 here. The order of the fields is V gene, CDR3 protein.

TRBV20-1,SASDALDVSSVLQF
TRBV20-1,SASRDHSNYGYT
TRBV21-1,ASSKKAGGSLSYEQY
TRBV20-1,SARDQNLRAEAF
TRBV7-9,ASSPPGGVPYNEQF
TRBV6-1,ASSDAAGEYNEQF
TRBV5-1,ASRLTGFTDTQY
TRBV14,ASSHRALYEQY
TRBV19,ASRRIRDIDTGELF
TRBV28,ASSLPGLAGGTQETQY
TRBV2,ASSGTRENIQY
TRBV3-1,ASSRTTGMETQY
TRBV5-1,ASSPDLNTEAF
TRBV19,ASTQGHAVYGYT
TRBV20-1,SADQSTGGPKNIQY
TRBV18,ASLDRDSVGETQY
TRBV5-1,ASSFTGQGNGYT
TRBV7-3,ASSGERGGNSYNEQF
TRBV6-1,ASSTKGEEAF
TRBV5-1,ASSLNPARVGAGELF
TRBV9,ASSVWSGGTQY
TRBV7-7,ASSLAPSPSYNEQF
TRBV4-2,ASSQDKTGNCGYT
TRBV12-3/TRBV12-4,ASSFSDSGEQF
TRBV10-3,ASSVQDTQY
TRBV29-1,SVEFRGSTDTQY
TRBV13,ASSLSRVNEQF
TRBV28,ASSLGGGQGGETQY
TRBV29-1,SGGSTSGISNEQF
TRBV5-1,ASSWGQSGEQY
TRBV12-3/TRBV12-4,ASRTSEWGYNEQF
TRBV7-2,ASSPWETQY
TRBV20-1,SAQRGSTDTQY
TRBV21-1,ASTQRIYEQY
TRBV24-1,ATERAGGDIGEQF
TRBV7-8,ASSLEGHANTGELF
TRBV5-1,ASSLGWNTRNEQY
TRBV28,ASSLGETGRNTEAF
TRBV29-1,SCGGGGSYEQY
TRBV5-1,ASSLTGVFEQY